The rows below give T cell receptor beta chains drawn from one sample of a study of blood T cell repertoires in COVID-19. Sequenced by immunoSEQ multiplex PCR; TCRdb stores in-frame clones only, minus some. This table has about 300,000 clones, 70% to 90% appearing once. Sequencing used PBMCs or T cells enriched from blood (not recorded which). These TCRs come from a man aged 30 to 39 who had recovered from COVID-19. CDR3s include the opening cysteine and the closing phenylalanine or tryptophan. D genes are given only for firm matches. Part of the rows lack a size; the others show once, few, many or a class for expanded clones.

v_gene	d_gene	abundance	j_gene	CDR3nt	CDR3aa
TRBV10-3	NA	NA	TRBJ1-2	TGTGCCATCAGTGTAGGGACACCTAACTATGGCTACACCTTC	CAISVGTPNYGYTF
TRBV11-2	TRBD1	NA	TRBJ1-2	TGTGCCAGCAGCTGGAGACAGGGGGCGGATGGCTACACCTTC	CASSWRQGADGYTF
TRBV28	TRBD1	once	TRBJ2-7	TGTGCCAGCAGTCTAACCGGGACAGGGGGATCCTACGAGCAGTACTTC	CASSLTGTGGSYEQYF
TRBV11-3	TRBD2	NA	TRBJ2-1	TGTGCCAGCAGCGCCTCTCCTAGCGGAGACTCCTACAATGAGCAGTTCTTC	CASSASPSGDSYNEQFF
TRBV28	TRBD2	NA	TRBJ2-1	TGTGCCAGCAGGCGAATAGCGGGGGGGTCCAATGAGCAGTTCTTC	CASRRIAGGSNEQFF
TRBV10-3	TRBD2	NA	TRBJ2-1	TGTGCCATCAGTGAGTCACCGGGACTAGCGGGAGTGGATGAGCAGTTCTTC	CAISESPGLAGVDEQFF
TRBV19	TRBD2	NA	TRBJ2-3	TGTGCCAGTAGGCTCCGGTCTAGCGGGGGACGCCACCCCCACACAGATACGCAGTATTTT	CASRLRSSGGRHPHTDTQYF
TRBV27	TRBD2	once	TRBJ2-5	TGTGCCAGCAGTTTAAGGCTAGCGGGGGGGCCATCCGAGGAGACCCAGTACTTC	CASSLRLAGGPSEETQYF
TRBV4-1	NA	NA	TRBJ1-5	TGCGCCAGCAGCCTCCTCGGGGGGGTGGGCAATCAGCCCCAGCATTTT	CASSLLGGVGNQPQHF
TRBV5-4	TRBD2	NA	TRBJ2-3	TGTGCCAGCAGCTTGGGGGCGGTGGCTAGCGGGAGGCCCACAGATACGCAGTATTTT	CASSLGAVASGRPTDTQYF
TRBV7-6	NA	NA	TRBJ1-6	TGTGCCAGCAGCTTAGATATGAGCTCCTATAATTCACCCCTCCACTTT	CASSLDMSSYNSPLHF
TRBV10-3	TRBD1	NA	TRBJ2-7	TGTGCCATCGATTCGGGACAGGGAGATGAGCAGTACTTC	CAIDSGQGDEQYF